This T cell receptor (beta chain) was found in a study of cytomegalovirus exposure and HLA in healthy donors. Researchers ran the PCR with 60 Vbeta and 13 Jbeta primers. Libraries were prepared by immunoSEQ multiplex PCR; TCRdb keeps only in-frame clonotypes and omits some of them. Of 85,000 to 120,000 clones detected, approximately 70% appear once; the ten largest clones hold about 0.8%. Trimming removed 4 bases at V and 3 bases at J, with 8 bases between. Germline-derived CDR1 and CDR2 are SGDLS and YYNGEE. CDR3 length equals 13 residues. This TCR derives from a boy aged 10-17 years in good health and CMV-seronegative. The chain joins TRBV9 to TRBJ1-3; D gene unclear. Material: PBMCs. This CDR3 is CASSPLFGNTIYF. DNA for the CDR3: TGTGCCAGCAGCCCTCTCTTTGGAAACACCATATATTTT. The full variable domain, completed using reference TRBV9 and TRBJ1-3, is DSGVTQTPKHLITATGQRVTLRCSPRSGDLSVYWYQQSLDQGLQFLIQYYNGEERAKGNILERFSAQQFPDLHSELNLSSLELGDSALYFCASSPLFGNTIYFGEGSWLTVV.